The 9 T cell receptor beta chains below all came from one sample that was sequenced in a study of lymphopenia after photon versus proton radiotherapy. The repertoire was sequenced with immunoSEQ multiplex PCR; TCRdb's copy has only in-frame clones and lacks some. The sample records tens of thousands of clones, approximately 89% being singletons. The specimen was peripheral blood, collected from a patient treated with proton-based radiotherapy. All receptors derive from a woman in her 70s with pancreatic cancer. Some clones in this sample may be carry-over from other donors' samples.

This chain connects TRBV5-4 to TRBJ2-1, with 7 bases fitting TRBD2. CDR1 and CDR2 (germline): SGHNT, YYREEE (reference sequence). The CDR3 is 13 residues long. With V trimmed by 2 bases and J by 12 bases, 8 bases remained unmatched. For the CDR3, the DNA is TGTGCCAGCAGCTTTGAGCGGGAAGTAGGGCAGTTCTTC. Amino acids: CASSFEREVGQFF.

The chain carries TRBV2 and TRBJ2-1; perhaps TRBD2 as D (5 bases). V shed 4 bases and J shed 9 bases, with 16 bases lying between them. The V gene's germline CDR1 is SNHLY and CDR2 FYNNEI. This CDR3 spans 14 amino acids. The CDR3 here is CASSALAWLGEQFF. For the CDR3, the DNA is TGTGCCAGCAGTGCTCTAGCTTGGTTGGGTGAGCAGTTCTTC.

The CDR3 here is CASRTAEAFF. Written as DNA, the CDR3 is TGTGCCAGCAGGACAGCTGAAGCTTTCTTT. The chain joins TRBV2 to TRBJ1-1; D perhaps matches TRBD1 (5 bases). V was shortened by 6 bases and J by 6 bases, with 5 bases between the two germline ends. CDR1 and CDR2 (germline): SNHLY, FYNNEI. The CDR3 consists of 10 residues.

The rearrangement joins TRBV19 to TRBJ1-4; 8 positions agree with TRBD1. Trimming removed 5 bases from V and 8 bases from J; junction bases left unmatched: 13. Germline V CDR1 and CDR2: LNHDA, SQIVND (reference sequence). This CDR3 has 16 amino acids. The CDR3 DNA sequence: TGTGCCAGTAGTCTCTCCGGGGACAGGTGGTGGGAAAAACTGTTTTTT. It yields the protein CASSLSGDRWWEKLFF.

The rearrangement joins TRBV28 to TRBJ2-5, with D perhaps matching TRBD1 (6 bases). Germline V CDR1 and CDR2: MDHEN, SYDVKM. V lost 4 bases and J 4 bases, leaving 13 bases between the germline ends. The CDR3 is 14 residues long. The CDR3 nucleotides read TGTGCCAGCAGTTCGCCGGGACAAGGAGAGACCCAGTACTTC. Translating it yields CASSSPGQGETQYF.

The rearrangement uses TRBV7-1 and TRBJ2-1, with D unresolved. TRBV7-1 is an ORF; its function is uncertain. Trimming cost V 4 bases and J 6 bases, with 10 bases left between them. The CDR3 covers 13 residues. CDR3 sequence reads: CASSLGPVNEQFF. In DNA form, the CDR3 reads TGTGCCAGCAGCTTAGGACCGGTCAATGAGCAGTTCTTC.

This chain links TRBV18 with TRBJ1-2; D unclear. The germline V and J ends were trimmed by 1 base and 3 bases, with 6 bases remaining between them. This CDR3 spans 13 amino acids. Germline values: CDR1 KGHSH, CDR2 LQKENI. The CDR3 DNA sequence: TGTGCCAGCTCACCACAGGTTCACTATGGCTACACCTTC. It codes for CASSPQVHYGYTF.

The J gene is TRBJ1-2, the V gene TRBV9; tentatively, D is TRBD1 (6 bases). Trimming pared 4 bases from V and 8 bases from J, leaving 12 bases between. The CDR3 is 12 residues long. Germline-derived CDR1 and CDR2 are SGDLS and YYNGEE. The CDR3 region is CASSPQGLGYTF. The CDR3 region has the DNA TGTGCCAGCAGCCCGCAGGGGTTGGGCTACACCTTC.

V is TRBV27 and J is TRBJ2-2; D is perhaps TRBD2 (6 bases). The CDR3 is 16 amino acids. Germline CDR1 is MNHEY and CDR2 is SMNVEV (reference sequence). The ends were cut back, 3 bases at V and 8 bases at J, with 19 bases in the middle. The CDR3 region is CASSLGTPGLGGELFF. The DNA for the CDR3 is TGTGCCAGCAGTTTGGGGACTCCCGGGCTTGGTGGGGAGCTGTTTTTT.